The 4 T cell receptor beta chains in this list originate from one sample, sequenced in a study of blood T cell repertoires in COVID-19. Produced via immunoSEQ multiplex PCR; TCRdb's table is partial and in-frame only. This table has 75,000 to 85,000 clones, 70% to 90% appearing once. Sequences were obtained from peripheral blood. The receptors were gathered from a man between 60 and 70 years old with COVID-19, enrolled during active disease.

This clone has a single count. This chain connects TRBV24-1 to TRBJ2-1; D is unclear. Between the trimmed V and J ends, which lost 11 bases and 5 bases, there was a span of 15 bases. The germline gives CDR1 KGHDR, CDR2 SFDVKD. The CDR3 loop spans 13 amino acids. The CDR3 DNA follows: TGTGCCAGGAGCAGCAATACAAACAATGAGCAGTTCTTC. It specifies CARSSNTNNEQFF.

The V call is TRBV24-1, the J call TRBJ2-1; a possible D gene is TRBD2 (5 bases). The CDR3 has 13 residues. Trimming left V 4 bases short and J 8 bases short, with 11 bases between. CDR1 and CDR2 (germline): KGHDR, SFDVKD. CDR3 DNA sequence: TGTGCCACCAGTGACCGGACGGGGTATGAGCAGTTCTTC. This gives the protein CATSDRTGYEQFF.

The chain carries TRBV9 and TRBJ2-1; 7 positions match TRBD1. V gave up 2 bases and J gave up 4 bases; unmatched junction bases: 6. CDR3 size: 15 residues. Germline V gene data show CDR1 as SGDLS and CDR2 as YYNGEE. In DNA, the CDR3 is TGTGCCAGCAGCGTTACAGGGGAACATTACAATGAGCAGTTCTTC. It encodes CASSVTGEHYNEQFF.

This chain connects TRBV6-8 to TRBJ2-5; maybe TRBD2 (6 bases). CDR1 MNHGY and CDR2 SAAAGT come from the germline V gene. The CDR3 has 13 residues. The germline V and J ends were trimmed by 2 bases and 5 bases, with 9 bases remaining between them. In DNA form, the CDR3 reads TGTGCCAGCAGTTACGGACGGGGGGAGACCCAGTACTTC. Amino acid sequence: CASSYGRGETQYF.